Below, 27 T cell receptor beta chains from the same sample are listed, as sequenced in a study of monozygotic twins with inflammatory bowel disease. TCRdb re-analyzed the 5' RACE reads; it lists each CDR3 protein once, without DNA. The repertoire table contains more than 300,000 distinct CDR3 sequences. Sequences were obtained from blood. All receptors derive from a human donor with ulcerative colitis or Crohn's disease, or a healthy co-twin of an affected twin (not recorded which).

This chain links TRBV3-1 with TRBJ1-2; TCRdb's assignment of TRBD1 cannot be checked, as there is no DNA. The V gene's germline CDR1 is LGHDT and CDR2 YNNKEL (reference sequence). The CDR3 is made up of 14 amino acids. This CDR3 reads CASSPGQGNYGYTF.

V is TRBV20-1 and J is TRBJ1-5. CDR3 size: 14 residues. Looked up from germline, CDR1 is DFQATT and CDR2 is SNEGSKA (reference sequence). The CDR3 region is CSARDSAKRQPQHF.

The V and J genes are TRBV27 and TRBJ1-5; TCRdb reports TRBD1, a call that lacks DNA to check it against. In germline, CDR1 is MNHEY, CDR2 SMNVEV (reference sequence). This CDR3 comprises 14 residues. The CDR3 region is CASSWDRAMGPQHF.

V is TRBV3-1 and J is TRBJ1-5. This CDR3 region has 14 residues. Germline CDR1 reads LGHDT; CDR2 reads YNNKEL (reference sequence). The CDR3 loop is CASSQDTTNQPQHF.

The J gene is TRBJ1-2, the V gene TRBV27; the D gene TCRdb calls, TRBD1, cannot be checked with no DNA. CDR3 size: 13 residues. Germline values: CDR1 MNHEY, CDR2 SMNVEV (reference sequence). CDR3 loop: CASSLQGADGYTF.

The chain carries TRBV6-2 or TRBV6-3 and TRBJ2-5; no DNA is available, so the TRBD1 call from TCRdb remains unchecked. The CDR3 runs 16 residues. Germline CDR1 is MNHEY and CDR2 is SVGEGT. CDR3 region: CASSYQRGRTQETQYF.

The genes are TRBV25-1 and TRBJ2-6. Germline CDR1 reads MGHDK; CDR2 reads SYGVNS. The CDR3 runs 15 residues. The CDR3 region is CASSPFSSGANVLTF.

V is TRBV28 and J is TRBJ2-4; as DNA is missing, the TRBD1 call by TCRdb cannot be tested. The CDR3 loop spans 16 amino acids. Germline-derived CDR1 and CDR2 are MDHEN and SYDVKM. The CDR3 loop reads CASRLQGASVENIQYF.

The chain recombines TRBV5-4 with TRBJ1-2; TCRdb selects TRBD1, and the lack of DNA leaves this call unchecked. Per the germline V gene, CDR1 is SGHNT and CDR2 is YYREEE (reference sequence). This CDR3 is built from 14 residues. The CDR3 sequence is CASTSRTGGYGYTF.

The V and J genes are TRBV12-3 or TRBV12-4 and TRBJ2-7; TCRdb picks TRBD2, but there is no DNA to check that call. The CDR3 runs 13 residues. The CDR3 reads CASSLSGSHEQYF.

This chain uses TRBV6-5 with TRBJ1-2. The CDR3 totals 12 residues. The V gene's germline CDR1 is MNHEY and CDR2 SVGAGI. The CDR3 is CASSYSGNGYTF.

The chain employs TRBV7-9 and TRBJ2-5; lacking DNA, the TRBD2 call made by TCRdb goes unchecked. The germline V gene has CDR1 SEHNR and CDR2 FQNEAQ (reference sequence). This CDR3 has 15 residues. The CDR3 sequence: CASSSIAGVDVTQYF.

The chain uses TRBV10-3 and TRBJ2-3; there is no DNA to check the TCRdb D call of TRBD1. The CDR3 length is 16 residues. The germline V gene encodes CDR1 ENHRY and CDR2 SYGVKD. The CDR3 reads CAISDYRGSSTDTQYF.

This chain joins TRBV18 and TRBJ1-2. The germline V gene encodes CDR1 KGHSH and CDR2 LQKENI. The CDR3 loop spans 14 amino acids. CDR3 region: CASSAFGVENGYTF.

The chain uses TRBV7-2 and TRBJ2-2; checking the TCRdb D call of TRBD2 is not possible without DNA. The CDR3 sequence is 15 residues long. Germline V CDR1 and CDR2: SGHTA, FQGNSA. The CDR3 spells CASSLIRADTGELFF.

V gene TRBV6-4 combines with J gene TRBJ2-3. The CDR3 sequence is 15 residues long. Germline lookup yields CDR1 MRHNA and CDR2 SNTAGT. This chain's CDR3 is CASSDVGFGTDTQYF.

This chain's CDR3 is CASSQRQQGWDEKLFF. This chain connects TRBV4-1 to TRBJ1-4; TCRdb picks TRBD1, but there is no DNA to check that call. The germline V gene has CDR1 MGHRA and CDR2 YSYEKL. This CDR3 region has 16 residues.

The chain uses TRBV5-1 and TRBJ1-1; lacking DNA, the TRBD1 call made by TCRdb goes unchecked. CDR3 length equals 14 residues. Per germline, CDR1 SGHRS and CDR2 YFSETQ. CDR3 sequence: CASSREDVRAEAFF.

The rearrangement uses TRBV24-1 and TRBJ2-5. The CDR3 is made up of 12 amino acids. Germline-derived CDR1 and CDR2 are KGHDR and SFDVKD. CDR3 region: CATSDFTETQYF.

The chain uses TRBV5-1 and TRBJ2-2; TCRdb reports TRBD1, a call that lacks DNA to check it against. The germline CDR1 and CDR2 sequences are SGHRS and YFSETQ. The CDR3 runs to 15 residues. CDR3: CASSLGGADHGELFF.

The rearrangement uses TRBV4-1 and TRBJ2-1; TCRdb picks TRBD2, but there is no DNA to check that call. The CDR3 spans 16 residues. Germline V lookup: CDR1 MGHRA, CDR2 YSYEKL. CDR3 residues: CASSQEPRVPYNEQFF.

The J gene is TRBJ1-1, the V gene TRBV11-2; TCRdb selects TRBD1, and the lack of DNA leaves this call unchecked. The CDR3 contains 15 residues. CDR1 SGHAT and CDR2 FQNNGV come from the germline V gene. The CDR3 sequence is CASSPLDRGHTEAFF. The full variable domain, rest sourced from reference TRBV11-2 and TRBJ1-1, is EAGVAQSPRYKIIEKRQSVAFWCNPISGHATLYWYQQILGQGPKLLIQFQNNGVVDDSQLPKDRFSAERLKGVDSTLKIQPAKLEDSAVYLCASSPLDRGHTEAFFGQGTRLTVV.

This rearrangement joins TRBV7-8 to TRBJ2-1. The germline gives CDR1 SGHVS, CDR2 FQNEAQ. The CDR3 totals 13 residues. CDR3 amino acids: CAAGFLSYNEQFF.

This chain uses TRBV9 with TRBJ1-5; lacking DNA, the TRBD1 call made by TCRdb goes unchecked. Germline loops: CDR1 SGDLS, CDR2 YYNGEE. The CDR3 sequence is 16 residues long. The CDR3 is CASSVGQGGLAEPQHF.

The chain couples TRBV9 to TRBJ2-3. Germline CDR1 and CDR2: SGDLS and YYNGEE. CDR3 length: 16 amino acids. CDR3 amino acids: CASSVANSGGTDTQYF.

The V call is TRBV4-1, the J call TRBJ2-3; TCRdb's D call of TRBD1 is untestable without DNA. Germline V lookup: CDR1 MGHRA, CDR2 YSYEKL. The CDR3 spans 14 residues. This chain's CDR3 is CASSQPTGLNTQYF.

J is TRBJ2-5 and V is TRBV5-6. The CDR3 consists of 13 residues. CDR1 is SGHDT and CDR2 is YYEEEE in the germline V gene. The CDR3 sequence: CASSPFIQETQYF.